The next 19 T cell receptor beta chains were all read from a single sample in a study of breast tumors, draining lymph nodes, adjacent tissues. TCRdb re-called the multiplex PCR reads through MiXCR, storing one row per CDR3 protein. The sample contains approximately 52,000 distinct CDR3 sequences, under 45% of which appear only once. The sequenced sample was breast tumor tissue. The receptors were sampled from a female donor with breast cancer. Some clones in this sample may be carry-over from other donors' samples.

This clonotype was seen repeatedly, ten times or more. This chain uses TRBV11-2 with TRBJ1-1; D unresolved. CDR3 length: 12 residues. Per germline, CDR1 SGHAT and CDR2 FQNNGV. Trimming removed 5 bases at V and 8 bases at J, with 12 bases between. CDR3 residues: CASSVRVGEAFF. CDR3 DNA: TGTGCCAGCAGCGTTAGGGTCGGAGAAGCTTTCTTT.

This clonotype has a count of ten or more. The chain joins TRBV5-8 to TRBJ2-3; 8 positions match TRBD1. After removal of 0 bases from V and 2 bases from J, the junction contained 5 bases not matched to a gene. The V gene's germline CDR1 is SGHTS and CDR2 YDEGEE. The CDR3 sequence is 16 residues long. CDR3 nucleotide sequence: TGTGCCAGCAGCTTGGGCGACAGGGGCCCCACAGATACGCAGTATTTT. Its protein is CASSLGDRGPTDTQYF. Variable domain in full (rest from reference TRBV5-8 and TRBJ2-3): EAGVTQSPTHLIKTRGQQATLRCSPISGHTSVYWYQQALGLGLQFLLWYDEGEERNRGNFPPRFSGRQFPNYSSELNVNALELEDSALYLCASSLGDRGPTDTQYFGPGTRLTVL.

The chain combines TRBV10-3 with TRBJ2-7, with 12 bases aligning to TRBD2. The V gene end was trimmed by 2 bases and the J gene end by 0 bases; junction bases not matched to a gene: 8. This CDR3 contains 18 residues. Looked up from germline, CDR1 is ENHRY and CDR2 is SYGVKD. The CDR3 DNA is TGTGCCATCAGTGAGGCCAGGACTAGCGGGATCAGCTCCTACGAGCAGTACTTC. Protein product: CAISEARTSGISSYEQYF.

J is TRBJ1-4 and V is TRBV5-1; the match to TRBD1 covers 9 bases. Germline V lookup: CDR1 SGHRS, CDR2 YFSETQ. The CDR3 has 14 residues. V shed 7 bases and J 5 bases; nucleotides not matched to a gene: 6. CDR3 DNA sequence: TGCGCCAGCCCCGCCGGGACAGGGAATGAAAAACTGTTTTTT. It specifies CASPAGTGNEKLFF.

In regard to this clonotype: The junction shows a germline mismatch at one end, possibly a read error. This chain links TRBV24-1 with TRBJ2-5; a possible D gene is TRBD2 (6 bases). Germline V gene lookup returns CDR1 KGHDR and CDR2 SFDVKD. This CDR3 comprises 17 residues. CDR3 nucleotides: TGTGCCACCAGTGATTTAGCGGGCCCCGATGCCAAAGAGGCCCAGTACTTC. This translates into CATSDLAGPDAKEAQYF.

This chain joins TRBV7-2 and TRBJ2-1; 7 bases agree with TRBD1. The germline gives CDR1 SGHTA, CDR2 FQGNSA. CDR3 length: 13 amino acids. V trimming: 6 bases; J trimming: 7 bases; junction bases outside the gene matches: 6. The CDR3 spells CASSLETGNEQFF. CDR3 in DNA: TGTGCCAGCAGTTTGGAGACAGGGAATGAGCAGTTCTTC.

This clonotype appeared many times. The chain has TRBV11-2 and TRBJ2-7; possibly TRBD2 for D (6 bases). Trimming left V 2 bases short and J 2 bases short, with 13 bases between. Germline V gene lookup returns CDR1 SGHAT and CDR2 FQNNGV. There are 15 residues in the CDR3. As DNA, the CDR3 is TGTGCCAGCAGCTTACCCCCCGGGGGAACCTACGAGCAGTACTTC. It codes for CASSLPPGGTYEQYF.

The chain is built from TRBV29-1 and TRBJ1-6, with TRBD1 matching over 9 bases. V shed 5 bases and J 7 bases; nucleotides not matched to a gene: 6. CDR3 length: 14 amino acids. Germline CDR1 SQVTM, CDR2 ANQGSEA. CDR3 region: CSVRIGQGNSPLHF. CDR3 bases: TGCAGCGTTAGGATCGGACAGGGGAATTCACCCCTCCACTTT.

V and J are TRBV7-9 and TRBJ2-5; 7 bases match TRBD2. Germline V gene data show CDR1 as SEHNR and CDR2 as FQNEAQ (reference sequence). The CDR3 is made up of 16 amino acids. The trim removed 5 bases at V and 2 bases at J, leaving 11 bases unmatched. The CDR3 spells CASSPRVAGRQETQYF. In DNA, the CDR3 is TGTGCCAGCAGCCCCCGAGTAGCGGGTAGACAAGAGACCCAGTACTTC.

There are many counts of this clonotype. The V gene is TRBV10-1, the J gene TRBJ2-1, with 7 nucleotides matching TRBD2. This CDR3 has 15 amino acids. Germline CDR1 WNHNN, CDR2 SYGVQD (reference sequence). Germline trimming cut 2 bases from V and 3 bases from J; bases unmatched to any gene: 4. CDR3 loop: CASSEVVAGYNEQFF. The CDR3, as DNA: TGCGCCAGCAGTGAGGTCGTAGCGGGCTACAATGAGCAGTTCTTC.

Points on this clonotype: A clone one base away is much larger, so this may be a read error. The CDR3 DNA reads TGTGCCAGCCTGCAACGAGCCGGGGCCCAGTACTTC. The encoded protein is CASLQRAGAQYF. The V and J genes are TRBV6-5 and TRBJ2-5, with D possibly TRBD2 on 5 matching bases. V was shortened by 8 bases and J by 9 bases, with 16 bases between the two germline ends. The CDR3 contains 12 residues. Germline V gene sequence: CDR1 MNHEY, CDR2 SVGAGI.

In its sample, this clonotype ranks as medium-sized. This chain connects TRBV9 to TRBJ1-6, with a possible D match to TRBD1 (5 bases). CDR3 length: 15 amino acids. V was cut by 0 bases and J by 6 bases, with 10 bases left in between. Germline-derived CDR1 and CDR2 are SGDLS and YYNGEE. The CDR3 loop is CASSVGGAPNSPLHF. For the CDR3, the DNA is TGTGCCAGCAGCGTAGGGGGCGCCCCTAATTCACCCCTCCACTTT.

Regarding this clonotype: This could be a read error, since a much larger clone is one nucleotide away. The J gene is TRBJ1-2, the V gene TRBV4-1; D not resolved. V lost 9 bases and J 8 bases, leaving 19 bases between the germline ends. The germline CDR1 and CDR2 sequences are MGHRA and YSYEKL. The CDR3 length is 13 residues. The CDR3 DNA is TGCGCCAGTAGCGACCCCTCAAATAGGGGCTACACCTTC. It is translated as CASSDPSNRGYTF.

This clonotype appeared many times. This chain joins TRBV4-3 and TRBJ2-7; D might be TRBD1 (5 bases). V dropped 1 base and J dropped 0 bases, with 7 bases sitting between them. CDR3 length: 14 residues. CDR1 and CDR2 from the germline V gene are LGHNA and YSLEER. The CDR3 DNA is TGCGCCAGCAGCCAAGCAGGGTACTCCTACGAGCAGTACTTC. This translates into CASSQAGYSYEQYF.

This clonotype has a handful of counts. The rearrangement joins TRBV28 to TRBJ2-1; tentatively, D is TRBD1 or TRBD2 (6 bases each). The CDR3 is made up of 13 amino acids. CDR1 and CDR2 from the germline V gene are MDHEN and SYDVKM. V lost 7 bases, J lost 6 bases, and 13 bases lay in between. CDR3 in DNA: TGTGCCAGCATCAAAGGGGGGAGCAATGAGCAGTTCTTC. It specifies CASIKGGSNEQFF.

This chain uses TRBV7-9 with TRBJ2-1; TRBD2 matches at 10 bases. Germline trimming cut 11 bases from V and 8 bases from J; bases unmatched to any gene: 9. The germline CDR1 and CDR2 sequences are SEHNR and FQNEAQ (reference sequence). The CDR3 has 13 residues. The CDR3 spells CAVRGLAGDEQFF. The CDR3 DNA is TGTGCCGTCAGGGGGCTAGCGGGAGATGAGCAGTTCTTC.

The chain carries TRBV12-3 or TRBV12-4 and TRBJ1-2; tentatively, D is TRBD1 (5 bases). The V end lost 6 bases, the J end lost 4 bases, and 12 bases lay between the germline ends. The CDR3 is 13 residues long. The CDR3, as DNA: TGTGCCAGCAGCAAGGGGCTGACCTATGGCTACACCTTC. Translated, it gives CASSKGLTYGYTF.

This clonotype appeared once. The V gene is TRBV9, the J gene TRBJ1-3; D gene uncertain. V was clipped by 7 bases and J by 2 bases, with 13 bases between them. CDR1 and CDR2 from the germline V gene are SGDLS and YYNGEE. The CDR3 is 14 amino acids. CDR3 amino acids: CASGRGRAGNTIYF. As DNA, the CDR3 is TGTGCCAGCGGAAGAGGAAGGGCTGGAAACACCATATATTTT.

The sample holds many counts of this clonotype. The rearrangement links TRBV30 to TRBJ1-3, with a weak D call TRBD1 (6 bases). Germline CDR1 reads GTSNPN; CDR2 reads SVGIG (reference sequence). The CDR3 consists of 14 residues. V shed 2 bases and J shed 3 bases, with 11 bases lying between them. The CDR3 is CAWSTGYLGNTIYF. The DNA for the CDR3 is TGTGCCTGGAGTACAGGGTATCTTGGAAACACCATATATTTT.